Listed here are 9 T cell receptor beta chains from one sample, sequenced in a study of early stage breast cancer tumors. The table came from immunoSEQ multiplex PCR; TCRdb's copy has only in-frame clones and leaves some out. The sample includes about 72,000 clones, 65% to 85% of them seen just once. The sequenced sample consisted of blood. The source is a person aged 55 to 70 with breast cancer.

V usage is TRBV15 and J usage is TRBJ2-2; D unclear. This CDR3 has 15 residues. V dropped 1 base and J dropped 5 bases, with 11 bases sitting between them. From germline, CDR1 is LNHNV and CDR2 YYDKDF (reference sequence). CDR3 sequence: CATSRGARDTGELFF. The CDR3, as DNA: TGTGCCACCAGCAGAGGAGCAAGGGATACCGGGGAGCTGTTTTTT.

This clone has just one count. The genes are TRBV11-2 and TRBJ2-7; perhaps TRBD1 as D (5 bases). This CDR3 is built from 15 residues. Germline CDR1 reads SGHAT; CDR2 reads FQNNGV. V lost 0 bases, J lost 4 bases, and 13 bases lay in between. The DNA of the CDR3 is TGTGCCAGCAGCTTAGACAGGGTAGGGGTTTACGAGCAGTACTTC. It is translated as CASSLDRVGVYEQYF.

The chain joins TRBV11-2 to TRBJ1-1, with D possibly being TRBD1 (5 bases). This CDR3 has 12 residues. Germline CDR1 reads SGHAT; CDR2 reads FQNNGV. With 2 bases removed from V and 7 bases from J, the gap between germline ends came to 8 bases. The CDR3 coding sequence is TGTGCCAGCAGCTTAATCAGGGATGAAGCTTTCTTT. This sequence encodes CASSLIRDEAFF.

The CDR3 here is CASSQDRGGIYNEQFF. CDR3 in DNA: TGTGCCAGCAGCCAGGACAGGGGCGGTATCTACAATGAGCAGTTCTTC. The rearrangement uses TRBV5-6 and TRBJ2-1, with 9 bases fitting TRBD1. Germline V gene lookup returns CDR1 SGHDT and CDR2 YYEEEE. The CDR3 sequence is 16 residues long. V lost 4 bases, J lost 3 bases, and 8 bases stayed unmatched.

V usage is TRBV19 and J usage is TRBJ2-1, with 9 bases identical to TRBD2. The CDR3 is 15 amino acids. With 5 bases clipped from V and 5 bases from J, the junction kept 7 bases outside the gene matches. The germline V gene encodes CDR1 LNHDA and CDR2 SQIVND (reference sequence). The CDR3 protein is CASSFVLAGNNEQFF. The CDR3 DNA follows: TGTGCCAGTAGTTTCGTCCTAGCGGGGAACAATGAGCAGTTCTTC.

The J gene is TRBJ2-7, the V gene TRBV5-4, with 8 bases matching TRBD2. V shed 4 bases, J shed 5 bases, and the junction held 11 bases outside the gene matches. The CDR3 extends over 15 amino acids. The germline V gene encodes CDR1 SGHNT and CDR2 YYREEE (reference sequence). The CDR3 sequence: CASSRVRAGVNEQYF. Here the CDR3 DNA reads TGTGCCAGCAGCCGGGTGAGAGCGGGAGTAAACGAGCAGTACTTC.

J is TRBJ2-2 and V is TRBV9; 7 bases line up with TRBD2. The CDR3 has 14 residues. The ends lost 3 bases at V and 6 bases at J; junction bases unmatched: 5. CDR1 is SGDLS and CDR2 is YYNGEE in the germline V gene. CDR3 DNA sequence: TGTGCCAGCAGCGAGGGAGGGTACGCCGGGGAGCTGTTTTTT. Translation: CASSEGGYAGELFF.

This chain links TRBV11-3 with TRBJ2-5; 9 bases agree with TRBD1. The CDR3 consists of 15 residues. CDR1 and CDR2 from the germline V gene are SGHNT and YENEEA. After removal of 3 bases from V and 5 bases from J, the junction contained 7 bases not matched to a gene. CDR3 coding DNA: TGTGCCAGCAGCTTGACAGGGGGGAGAGGGGAGACCCAGTACTTC. This gives the protein CASSLTGGRGETQYF.

V is TRBV28 and J is TRBJ2-1; D is possibly TRBD2 (6 bases). The CDR3 length is 14 residues. V was trimmed by 6 bases and J by 4 bases, leaving 13 bases between them. Germline CDR1 MDHEN, CDR2 SYDVKM. CDR3 in amino acids: CASRAPGGYNEQFF. DNA of the CDR3: TGTGCCAGCAGGGCCCCCGGGGGTTACAATGAGCAGTTCTTC.